A selection of T cell receptor beta chains follows, all from one sample in a study of breast tumors, draining lymph nodes, adjacent tissues. TCRdb itself ran the multiplex PCR reads through MiXCR, one entry per CDR3 protein. This sample has about 140,000 distinct CDR3 sequences, with about 33% found just once. What was sequenced was axillary lymph node tissue. The receptor source for this set is a female donor with breast cancer. Some clones in this sample may be carry-over from other donors' samples. CDR3s include the opening cysteine and the closing phenylalanine or tryptophan. The D gene is left open where the match is weak. Clone size, where shown, is once, few, many, or a class for clones that have expanded.

clone size	V gene	J gene	CDR3 length	D gene	CDR3 protein	CDR3 DNA
many	TRBV14	TRBJ2-1	16	.	CASSQEWNSPYNEQFF	TGTGCCAGCAGCCAAGAATGGAACTCCCCCTACAATGAGCAGTTCTTC
many	TRBV6-5	TRBJ2-3	14	TRBD2	CASRVAGGTDTQYF	TGTGCCAGCAGGGTAGCGGGGGGCACAGATACGCAGTATTTT
.	TRBV7-9	TRBJ1-5	17	.	CASSHSTAGGAGQPQHF	TGTGCCAGCAGCCATTCAACCGCGGGGGGCGCGGGTCAGCCCCAGCATTTT
.	TRBV30	TRBJ1-6	14	.	CAWRGGQAGLPLHF	TGCGCCTGGAGGGGGGGCCAGGCAGGATTACCCCTCCACTTT
many	TRBV27	TRBJ2-3	14	.	CASSLSESTDTQYF	TGTGCCAGCAGTTTATCAGAGAGCACAGATACGCAGTATTTT
many	TRBV7-6	TRBJ2-5	15	TRBD1	CASSLGQGEVETQYF	TGTGCCAGCAGCCTCGGACAGGGGGAGGTAGAGACCCAGTACTTC
.	TRBV12-3/TRBV12-4	TRBJ2-7	12	.	CASSAPFGEQYF	TGTGCCAGCAGTGCCCCCTTCGGCGAGCAGTACTTC
medium-sized	TRBV2	TRBJ1-2	14	TRBD1	CASSVGQGQNGYTF	TGTGCCAGCAGTGTGGGACAGGGGCAGAATGGCTACACCTTC
.	TRBV12-3/TRBV12-4	TRBJ1-1	15	TRBD1	CASSRQGGLNTEAFF	TGTGCCAGCAGTCGACAGGGGGGATTGAACACTGAAGCTTTCTTT
many	TRBV5-6	TRBJ2-3	17	.	CASSLDPPAVSTDTQYF	TGTGCCAGCAGCTTGGACCCCCCAGCGGTTAGCACAGATACGCAGTATTTT
.	TRBV7-8	TRBJ1-1	14	TRBD1	CASSRGQGGTEAFF	TGTGCCAGCAGCCGCGGACAGGGTGGCACTGAAGCTTTCTTT
many	TRBV6-1	TRBJ2-6	17	.	CASSAQSTFTGANVLTF	TGTGCCAGCAGCGCCCAGTCGACTTTTACTGGGGCCAACGTCCTGACTTTC
many	TRBV3-1	TRBJ2-1	15	.	CASSPGLPTYNEQFF	TGTGCCAGCAGCCCCGGACTACCAACCTACAATGAGCAGTTCTTC
many	TRBV3-1	TRBJ2-5	17	TRBD2	CASSQRLAGGNQETQYF	TGTGCCAGCAGCCAAAGGCTAGCGGGGGGGAACCAAGAGACCCAGTACTTC
many	TRBV19	TRBJ2-6	15	.	CASRVAGTGANVLTF	TGTGCCAGTAGAGTGGCAGGGACTGGGGCCAACGTCCTGACTTTC
many	TRBV6-2/TRBV6-3	TRBJ1-6	16	TRBD1	CASSHGTGVGSSPLHF	TGTGCCAGCAGTCACGGGACAGGGGTTGGGAGTTCACCCCTCCACTTT
many	TRBV20-1	TRBJ2-3	16	TRBD1	CSARDEGTGDADTQYF	TGCAGTGCTAGAGATGAGGGGACAGGGGATGCAGATACGCAGTATTTT
many	TRBV6-2/TRBV6-3	TRBJ2-6	14	.	CASRDDLGANVLTF	TGTGCCAGCAGAGACGACCTAGGGGCCAACGTCCTGACTTTC
many	TRBV5-1	TRBJ2-7	14	TRBD1	CASSKTGGLNEQYF	TGCGCCAGCAGCAAGACAGGGGGCCTCAACGAGCAGTACTTC
many	TRBV12-3/TRBV12-4	TRBJ1-2	14	TRBD1	CASSSGTANYGYTF	TGTGCCAGCAGTTCAGGGACAGCCAACTATGGCTACACCTTC
many	TRBV6-5	TRBJ2-3	16	.	CASSTPHGGVTDTQYF	TGTGCCAGCAGTACCCCCCATGGCGGTGTCACAGATACGCAGTATTTT
many	TRBV2	TRBJ1-5	13	.	CASSPASNQPQHF	TGTGCCAGCAGTCCGGCGAGCAATCAGCCCCAGCATTTT
.	TRBV20-1	TRBJ2-2	12	TRBD2	CSAVGTSGELFF	TGCAGTGCTGTAGGGACTAGCGGGGAGCTGTTTTTT
once	TRBV6-2/TRBV6-3	TRBJ1-6	16	TRBD1	CASTYPRPGGSVPLHF	TGTGCCAGCACCTACCCCCGCCCAGGGGGCTCCGTCCCCCTCCACTTT
many	TRBV6-4	TRBJ2-1	15	TRBD1	CASSPTAGGVNEQFF	TGTGCCAGCAGTCCAACGGCAGGGGGCGTCAATGAGCAGTTCTTC
.	TRBV5-4	TRBJ2-3	13	TRBD1	CASSVQGVDTQYF	TGTGCCAGCAGCGTACAGGGGGTGGATACGCAGTATTTT
many	TRBV5-6	TRBJ2-3	14	.	CASSNEGGTDTQYF	TGTGCCAGCAGCAACGAAGGCGGCACAGATACGCAGTATTTT
many	TRBV20-1	TRBJ1-3	12	.	CSARVSGNTIYF	TGCAGTGCTAGAGTGAGTGGAAACACCATATATTTT
few	TRBV12-3/TRBV12-4	TRBJ1-1	14	.	CASSLAGGSLSVLF	TGTGCCAGCAGTTTAGCTGGTGGGTCTCTGAGTGTCCTGTTT
many	TRBV20-1	TRBJ1-2	12	.	CSANPGTTGYTF	TGCAGTGCTAATCCCGGGACGACTGGCTACACCTTC
.	TRBV10-3	TRBJ2-1	15	TRBD2	CAISDPSGGSDEQFF	TGTGCCATCAGTGATCCAAGCGGGGGGTCCGATGAGCAGTTCTTC
.	TRBV3-2	TRBJ2-3	19	.	CASSQDGLAGGASTDTQYF	TGTGCCAGCAGCCAAGATGGACTAGCGGGGGGGGCGAGCACAGATACGCAGTATTTT
many	TRBV7-6	TRBJ1-5	13	.	CASSYDGNQPQHF	TGTGCCAGCAGCTACGACGGTAATCAGCCCCAGCATTTT
.	TRBV5-5	TRBJ1-2	13	.	CASSPRIADGYTF	TGTGCCAGCAGCCCACGTATTGCCGATGGCTACACCTTC
many	TRBV6-1	TRBJ1-2	13	.	CASSQSSIGGYTF	TGTGCCAGCAGTCAGTCCTCTATCGGGGGCTACACCTTC
many	TRBV20-1	TRBJ2-3	11	.	CSPRGGDTQYF	TGCAGTCCAAGGGGGGGGGATACGCAGTATTTT